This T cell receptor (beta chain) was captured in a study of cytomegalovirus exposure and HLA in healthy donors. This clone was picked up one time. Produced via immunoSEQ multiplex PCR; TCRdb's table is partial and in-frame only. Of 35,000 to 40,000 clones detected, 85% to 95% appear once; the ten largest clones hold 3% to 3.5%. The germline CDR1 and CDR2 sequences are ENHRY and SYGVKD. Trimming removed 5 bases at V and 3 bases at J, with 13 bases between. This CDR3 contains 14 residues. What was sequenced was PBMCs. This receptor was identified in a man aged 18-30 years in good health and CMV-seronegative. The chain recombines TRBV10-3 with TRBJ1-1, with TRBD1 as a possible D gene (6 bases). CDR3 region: CAISRQVGDTEAFF. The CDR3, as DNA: TGTGCCATCAGTAGACAGGTGGGGGACACTGAAGCTTTCTTT.